The entry below gives a single TCR beta chain sequence along with its context. Its antigen is not identified. Germline V gene data show CDR1 as WNHNN and CDR2 as SYGVQD (reference sequence). V lost 6 bases, J lost 0 bases, and 5 bases stayed unmatched. The CDR3 spans 15 residues. These data belong to a study of OX40 agonist ivuxolimab in advanced cancers. The study, taken as a whole, reports: Patients with a partial response at 0.1-3.0 mg/kg had among the lowest clonal expansion.

Produced via immunoSEQ multiplex PCR; TCRdb's table is partial and in-frame only. The sample consists of over 100,000 clones, 75% to 90% of them appearing once. This TCR came from an adult with an advanced solid tumor such as melanoma, head and neck, liver or kidney cancer. The sample was CD4+ or CD8+ T cells sorted from blood, taken in a trial of the OX40 agonist ivuxolimab. The chain employs TRBV10-1 and TRBJ2-1, with 7 bases that match TRBD2. In DNA, the CDR3 is TGCGCCAGCAGCAGACGCGGGAGCTCCTACAATGAGCAGTTCTTC. It yields the protein CASSRRGSSYNEQFF.